This TCR beta chain stems from a study of cytomegalovirus exposure and HLA in healthy donors. CDR3 size: 13 residues. Germline assignment: CDR1 MGHDK and CDR2 SYGVNS. Deletions cut 6 bases from V and 3 bases from J, with 11 bases between. Likely unrecorded immune exposures existed in these nominally healthy donors. General study results and limits: Cytomegalovirus-associated status was assigned to 150 to 200 TCR beta chains. Later analysis demonstrated an association between a missense DCLRE1C variant and TCR beta V- and J-gene trimming.

The PCR used 60 Vbeta and 13 Jbeta primers. Measured with immunoSEQ multiplex PCR; TCRdb has only the in-frame clones, and not every one. The sample holds about 300,000 clones, 86% seen once. This clone has a single count. Its matching antigen is unknown. This chain connects TRBV25-1 to TRBJ1-1; TRBD1 is a possible D gene (6 bases). Sequenced input: PBMCs. The clonotype comes from a man aged 35-49 years in good health and CMV-seropositive. CDR3 sequence: CASRDPGDTEAFF. Here the CDR3 DNA reads TGTGCCAGCAGAGACCCAGGGGACACTGAAGCTTTCTTT. Complete variable domain (other parts from reference TRBV25-1 and TRBJ1-1): EADIYQTPRYLVIGTGKKITLECSQTMGHDKMYWYQQDPGMELHLIHYSYGVNSTEKGDLSSESTVSRIRTEHFPLTLESARPSHTSQYLCASRDPGDTEAFFGQGTRLTVV.